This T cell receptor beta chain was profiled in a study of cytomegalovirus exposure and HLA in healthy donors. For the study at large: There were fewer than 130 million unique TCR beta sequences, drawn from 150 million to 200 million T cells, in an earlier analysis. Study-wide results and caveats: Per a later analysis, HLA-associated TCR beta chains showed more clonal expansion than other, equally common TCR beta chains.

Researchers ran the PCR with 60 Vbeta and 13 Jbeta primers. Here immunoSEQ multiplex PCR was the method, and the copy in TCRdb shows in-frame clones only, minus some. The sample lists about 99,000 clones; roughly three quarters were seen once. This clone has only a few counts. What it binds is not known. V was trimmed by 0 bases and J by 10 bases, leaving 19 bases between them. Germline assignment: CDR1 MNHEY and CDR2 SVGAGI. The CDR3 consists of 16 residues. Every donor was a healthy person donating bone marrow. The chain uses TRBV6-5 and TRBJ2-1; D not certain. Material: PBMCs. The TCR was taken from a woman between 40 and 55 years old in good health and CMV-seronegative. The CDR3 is CASSYSAKRDRVEQFF. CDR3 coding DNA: TGTGCCAGCAGTTACTCGGCCAAGCGCGACCGGGTGGAGCAGTTCTTC.